This T cell receptor beta chain was profiled in a study of cytomegalovirus exposure and HLA in healthy donors. Per the germline V gene, CDR1 is SNHLY and CDR2 is FYNNEI. With V trimmed by 2 bases and J by 9 bases, 13 bases remained unmatched. The CDR3 is made up of 15 amino acids. Both 60 Vbeta primers and 13 Jbeta primers went into the PCR. Profiling relied on immunoSEQ multiplex PCR, and the TCRdb table lists in-frame clones only, not all of them. Reported are about 160,000 clones; the ten largest clones contain 2% to 2.5%. Specimen: PBMCs. V is TRBV2 and J is TRBJ2-7; 7 bases line up with TRBD1. The source of this sequence is a man between 25 and 39 years old in good health and CMV-seronegative. The CDR3: CASSEPTRTGPGQYF. The CDR3 nucleotides are TGTGCCAGCAGTGAACCGACCAGGACAGGTCCAGGGCAGTACTTC.